Given below is one T cell receptor (beta chain) in context. Germline V gives CDR1 MGHDK, CDR2 SYGVNS. This CDR3 comprises 16 residues. After removal of 5 bases from V and 6 bases from J, the junction contained 14 bases not matched to a gene. Assay: immunoSEQ multiplex PCR; the TCRdb copy retains only in-frame clones and omits some. The repertoire holds about 120,000 clones, with approximately 93% as singletons. The sample is drawn from a study of control samples from healthy donors and cancer patients. V is TRBV25-1 and J is TRBJ1-2, with 8 bases fitting TRBD1. The sample taken for sequencing was blood. The clonotype comes from a man younger than 40 in good health. Here the CDR3 DNA reads TGTGCCAGCAGTCCACGGGGACTTCAGGGGGCGCATGGCTACACCTTC. This codes for CASSPRGLQGAHGYTF.